The next 32 T cell receptor beta chains were all read from a single sample in a study of vaccination effects on CD4 cells after COVID-19. After around 10 days in culture, the CD4+ T cells were isolated. Each person got two doses of an mRNA SARS-CoV-2 vaccine, BNT162b2 or mRNA-1273. Using immunoSEQ multiplex PCR, the repertoire was profiled, and TCRdb retains in-frame clones only, with some absent. Among about 66,000 clones, roughly 81% were seen once, and the ten largest hold about 2.2%. These TCRs are of unknown antigen specificity. This sample comprised CD4+ T cells from PBMCs cultured without peptide, obtained after COVID-19 vaccination. The receptor source for this set is a human donor who received a COVID-19 vaccine.

The chain employs TRBV24-1 and TRBJ2-6; 7 nucleotides line up with TRBD1. There are 19 residues in the CDR3. From germline, CDR1 is KGHDR and CDR2 SFDVKD. Trimming took 5 bases from V and 0 from J; bases not matched to a gene: 12. The CDR3 loop reads CATSASVGQTPSGANVLTF. CDR3 sequence (DNA): TGTGCCACCAGTGCCTCGGTGGGACAGACACCCTCTGGGGCCAACGTCCTGACTTTC.

The J gene is TRBJ1-5, the V gene TRBV6-5; 8 bases are shared with TRBD1. The germline CDR1 and CDR2 sequences are MNHEY and SVGAGI. The CDR3 is 14 amino acids. V dropped 6 bases and J dropped 7; count of bases not matched to a gene: 8. CDR3 sequence (DNA): TGTGCCAGCAGGGACAGGGACCTATGGCAGCCCCAGCATTTT. Protein sequence: CASRDRDLWQPQHF.

The chain carries TRBV19 and TRBJ2-1; 7 bases agree with TRBD1. V was pared by 5 bases and J by 7 bases, with 11 bases of the junction left unmatched. This CDR3 is 15 amino acids long. The germline V gene has CDR1 LNHDA and CDR2 SQIVND (reference sequence). The CDR3 coding sequence is TGTGCCAGTAGTGGATACAGGGGTCTCCTGAATGAGCAGTTCTTC. The encoded protein is CASSGYRGLLNEQFF.

The gene calls are TRBV10-2 and TRBJ1-1, with D perhaps TRBD1 (5 bases). V lost 4 bases, J lost 3 bases, and 9 bases lay in between. The CDR3 consists of 13 residues. From germline, CDR1 is WSHSY and CDR2 SAAADI. Here the CDR3 reads CASSGQGYTEAFF. In DNA form, the CDR3 reads TGCGCCAGCAGTGGGCAGGGCTACACTGAAGCTTTCTTT.

The chain recombines TRBV28 with TRBJ2-5; 13 bases are shared with TRBD2. Germline V gene lookup returns CDR1 MDHEN and CDR2 SYDVKM. The CDR3 totals 15 residues. After removal of 5 bases from V and 5 bases from J, the junction contained 5 bases not matched to a gene. This CDR3 reads CASSQTSGGYETQYF. CDR3 bases: TGTGCCAGCAGTCAGACTAGCGGGGGGTATGAGACCCAGTACTTC.

V and J are TRBV2 and TRBJ1-1, with TRBD1 identical over 7 bases. Germline V gives CDR1 SNHLY, CDR2 FYNNEI. The CDR3 has 13 residues. The V and J ends lost 8 bases and 3 bases, in that order; junction bases with no gene match: 6. CDR3: CASGKGAHTEAFF. DNA of the CDR3: TGTGCCAGCGGTAAGGGGGCGCACACTGAAGCTTTCTTT.

This rearrangement joins TRBV3-1 (or the pseudogene TRBV3-2) to TRBJ1-1, with D tentatively TRBD1 (5 bases). Trimming shortened V by 3 bases and J by 3 bases, and 11 bases separated the two germline ends. This CDR3 has 14 amino acids. Per the germline V gene, CDR1 is LGHDT and CDR2 is YNNKEL (reference sequence). The CDR3 DNA reads as TGTGCCAGCAGCCATACGGGCAGGGACACTGAAGCTTTCTTT. This codes for CASSHTGRDTEAFF.

The chain is built from TRBV28 and TRBJ2-1; TRBD2 might be the D (6 bases). V lost 6 bases and J 4 bases, leaving 16 bases between the germline ends. Germline V gene data show CDR1 as MDHEN and CDR2 as SYDVKM. CDR3 size: 15 residues. The CDR3 protein is CASSPSDRTYNEQFF. CDR3 sequence (DNA): TGTGCCAGCAGCCCTAGCGATAGGACGTACAATGAGCAGTTCTTC.

This chain uses TRBV24-1 with TRBJ2-5, with D tentatively TRBD2 (5 bases). There are 15 residues in the CDR3. Deletions cut 4 bases from V and 2 bases from J, with 13 bases between. CDR1 is KGHDR, CDR2 SFDVKD, per germline. The CDR3 reads CATSEYGVGQETQYF. DNA for the CDR3: TGTGCCACCAGTGAGTACGGGGTTGGACAAGAGACCCAGTACTTC.

The chain is built from TRBV6-6 and TRBJ1-5; possibly TRBD1 for D (6 bases). The V gene's germline CDR1 is MNHNY and CDR2 SVGAGI (reference sequence). The length of the CDR3 is 15 residues. V lost 8 bases to trimming and J lost 0 bases, with 14 bases between them. The DNA for the CDR3 is TGTGCCAGCTCTGTTGGGGGCCATAGCAATCAGCCCCAGCATTTT. Protein sequence: CASSVGGHSNQPQHF.

This clone appeared a few times. J is TRBJ1-1 and V is TRBV7-3, with D possibly TRBD1 on 5 matching bases. V gave up 5 bases and J gave up 4 bases, with 14 bases separating them. Germline V gene data show CDR1 as SGHTA and CDR2 as FQGTGA. The CDR3 contains 14 residues. CDR3: CASSRGGPSTEAFF. In nucleotides, the CDR3 is TGTGCCAGCAGCAGGGGTGGTCCGAGCACTGAAGCTTTCTTT. The variable domain in full, with the rest retrieved from reference TRBV7-3 and TRBJ1-1, is GAGVSQTPSNKVTEKGKYVELRCDPISGHTALYWYRQSLGQGPEFLIYFQGTGAADDSGLPNDRFFAVRPEGSVSTLKIQRTERGDSAVYLCASSRGGPSTEAFFGQGTRLTVV.

The chain joins TRBV6-5 to TRBJ1-3, with D possibly TRBD1 on 6 matching bases. This CDR3 is built from 16 residues. Germline CDR1 and CDR2: MNHEY and SVGAGI. Trimming left V 0 bases short and J 0 bases short, with 9 bases between. This chain's CDR3 is CASSYSRDNSGNTIYF. Written as DNA, the CDR3 is TGTGCCAGCAGTTACTCCCGGGACAACTCTGGAAACACCATATATTTT.

The CDR3 sequence is CASRVTSTDTQYF. The CDR3 coding sequence is TGTGCCAGCAGGGTCACTAGCACAGATACGCAGTATTTT. V usage is TRBV13 and J usage is TRBJ2-3, with no clear D. Germline-derived CDR1 and CDR2 are PRHDT and FYEKMQ (reference sequence). The CDR3 totals 13 residues. V shed 6 bases and J shed 0 bases, with 7 bases lying between them.

This sequence joins TRBV19 and TRBJ2-2; D ambiguous. The ends were cut back, 7 bases at V and 0 bases at J, with 3 bases in the middle. The CDR3 has 12 residues. CDR1 is LNHDA, CDR2 SQIVND, per germline (reference sequence). The CDR3 region has the DNA TGTGCCAGTATCTCGAACACCGGGGAGCTGTTTTTT. This sequence encodes CASISNTGELFF.

This chain joins TRBV5-1 and TRBJ1-2, with D tentatively TRBD1 (6 bases). Germline V gene data show CDR1 as SGHRS and CDR2 as YFSETQ. V lost 3 bases and J 6 bases, leaving 12 bases between the germline ends. The CDR3 spans 13 residues. CDR3 nucleotides: TGCGCCAGCAGCTCCGTACAGGGTGATGGCTACACCTTC. This encodes CASSSVQGDGYTF.

V usage is TRBV20-1 and J usage is TRBJ1-4; D ambiguous. The germline V gene has CDR1 DFQATT and CDR2 SNEGSKA (reference sequence). CDR3 length: 13 amino acids. V lost 3 bases to trimming and J lost 2 bases, with 7 bases between them. The CDR3 nucleotides read TGCAGTGCTAGTGGCCATACTAATGAAAAACTGTTTTTT. Its translation: CSASGHTNEKLFF.

This clone was recorded a few times. This sequence joins TRBV5-1 and TRBJ2-3; D ambiguous. The V gene's germline CDR1 is SGHRS and CDR2 YFSETQ. Trimming cost V 3 bases and J 6 bases, with 8 bases left between them. The CDR3 has 12 residues. CDR3 in amino acids: CASSYSEDTQYF. CDR3 nucleotides: TGCGCCAGCAGCTACTCAGAGGATACGCAGTATTTT.

V is TRBV7-3 and J is TRBJ1-2; D perhaps matches TRBD1 (5 bases). Between the trimmed V and J ends, which lost 4 bases and 4 bases, there was a span of 13 bases. The germline V gene has CDR1 SGHTA and CDR2 FQGTGA. The CDR3 loop spans 14 amino acids. The CDR3 loop is CASSSRENTYGYTF. The CDR3 coding sequence is TGTGCCAGCAGCTCCAGGGAGAATACCTATGGCTACACCTTC. Filled out from reference TRBV7-3 and TRBJ1-2, the complete variable domain reads GAGVSQTPSNKVTEKGKYVELRCDPISGHTALYWYRQSLGQGPEFLIYFQGTGAADDSGLPNDRFFAVRPEGSVSTLKIQRTERGDSAVYLCASSSRENTYGYTFGSGTRLTVV.

Only one count was recorded for this clone. The genes are TRBV3-1 (or the pseudogene TRBV3-2) and TRBJ2-5, with unresolved D. Per the germline V gene, CDR1 is LGHDT and CDR2 is YNNKEL (reference sequence). Between the trimmed V and J ends, which lost 3 bases and 2 bases, there was a span of 1 base. This CDR3 has 11 residues. The CDR3 DNA reads TGTGCCAGCAGCCAGCAAGAGACCCAGTACTTC. This gives the protein CASSQQETQYF.

The chain has TRBV18 and TRBJ2-5; a weak D match, TRBD1 (5 bases). Germline CDR1 reads KGHSH; CDR2 reads LQKENI. The CDR3 has 17 amino acids. V lost 2 bases to trimming and J lost 5 bases, with 21 bases between them. DNA for the CDR3: TGTGCCAGCTCACCAAATTTCTTTCGGACAACGAAGGAGACCCAGTACTTC. Translating gives CASSPNFFRTTKETQYF.

The CDR3, as DNA: TGTGCCAGCAGCCCTCACTGGGGCATCCAAGCCAAAAACATTCAGTACTTC. It yields the protein CASSPHWGIQAKNIQYF. This rearrangement joins TRBV27 to TRBJ2-4; perhaps TRBD1 as D (5 bases). Germline CDR1 reads MNHEY; CDR2 reads SMNVEV (reference sequence). V was trimmed by 6 bases and J by 0 bases, leaving 18 bases between them. CDR3 length equals 17 residues.

The chain links TRBV5-1 to TRBJ1-4; D possibly corresponds to TRBD1 (5 bases). There are 15 residues in the CDR3. Between the trimmed V and J ends, which lost 5 bases and 6 bases, there was a span of 17 bases. CDR1 is SGHRS, CDR2 YFSETQ, per germline. The CDR3 sequence: CASRRTGPRDEKLFF. CDR3 nucleotides: TGCGCCAGCAGACGCACCGGCCCCAGGGATGAAAAACTGTTTTTT.

The chain joins TRBV7-2 to TRBJ2-5; 9 bases are shared with TRBD2. The CDR3 totals 17 residues. V shed 0 bases, J shed 1 base, and the junction held 6 bases outside the gene matches. Germline V gives CDR1 SGHTA, CDR2 FQGNSA. CDR3: CASSLARGGLFQETQYF. In nucleotides, the CDR3 is TGTGCCAGCAGCTTAGCGCGGGGGGGGCTATTCCAAGAGACCCAGTACTTC.

V is TRBV3-1 (or the pseudogene TRBV3-2) and J is TRBJ2-3; D remains ambiguous. The germline CDR1 and CDR2 sequences are LGHDT and YNNKEL (reference sequence). This CDR3 region has 16 residues. V shed 1 base and J shed 3 bases, with 14 bases lying between them. The DNA for the CDR3 is TGTGCCAGCAGCCAAGGAATAGGTCCGCGAACAGATACGCAGTATTTT. Translated, it gives CASSQGIGPRTDTQYF.

This clone was recorded once. The chain uses TRBV6-2 or TRBV6-3 and TRBJ2-2; TRBD1 agrees at 7 bases. The V segment lost 0 bases and the J segment 8 bases; nucleotides outside the gene matches: 3. In germline, CDR1 is MNHEY, CDR2 SVGEGT. The CDR3 has 14 amino acids. CDR3 sequence (DNA): TGTGCCAGCAGTTACTCAAGACAGGGTGGGGAGCTGTTTTTT. This sequence encodes CASSYSRQGGELFF.

The table lists this clone with a few counts. The chain couples TRBV3-1 (or the pseudogene TRBV3-2) to TRBJ1-1, with 7 bases aligning to TRBD1. Looked up from germline, CDR1 is LGHDT and CDR2 is YNNKEL (reference sequence). The J segment lost 6 bases and the V segment lost 4 bases, leaving 5 bases of the junction unmatched. CDR3 length: 13 amino acids. CDR3 DNA sequence: TGTGCCAGCAGCCCCCAAGGGACAGCTGAAGCTTTCTTT. Translated: CASSPQGTAEAFF.

The rearrangement joins TRBV19 to TRBJ1-2; D not certain. Looked up from germline, CDR1 is LNHDA and CDR2 is SQIVND (reference sequence). V lost 9 bases to trimming and J lost 1 base, with 15 bases between them. This CDR3 has 14 residues. DNA of the CDR3: TGTGCCAGCGCCCGCGGATCGATTAACTATGGCTACACCTTC. This sequence encodes CASARGSINYGYTF.

CDR3 nucleotide sequence: TGTGCCACCAGTGACTACAGGGGGCGGGAGACCCAGTACTTC. Translated, it gives CATSDYRGRETQYF. The genes are TRBV24-1 and TRBJ2-5, with TRBD1 matching 9 bases. With V trimmed by 4 bases and J by 5 bases, 4 bases remained unmatched. Germline V lookup: CDR1 KGHDR, CDR2 SFDVKD. The CDR3 contains 14 residues.

For this clone: The same CDR3 arises from other DNA sequences in this sample as well. The V call is TRBV7-9, the J call TRBJ1-4, with D tentatively TRBD1 (5 bases). Germline V lookup: CDR1 SEHNR, CDR2 FQNEAQ (reference sequence). V was shortened by 5 bases and J by 5 bases, with 12 bases between the two germline ends. The CDR3 has 14 residues. CDR3 sequence (DNA): TGTGCCAGCAGCCCCGGGCAGGGAAATGAAAAACTGTTTTTT. As protein: CASSPGQGNEKLFF.

This clone showed up just once. The rearrangement uses TRBV7-8 and TRBJ2-1; 11 positions agree with TRBD2. J gave up 5 bases and V 5 bases, and 8 bases lay outside the gene matches. The CDR3 extends over 16 amino acids. CDR1 is SGHVS and CDR2 is FQNEAQ in the germline V gene. CDR3 residues: CASSKLPGLADNEQFF. For the CDR3, the DNA is TGTGCCAGCAGCAAACTTCCGGGACTAGCGGACAATGAGCAGTTCTTC.

In this sample, this clone turned up a few times. V usage is TRBV5-1 and J usage is TRBJ2-3, with TRBD1 identical over 9 bases. Germline lookup yields CDR1 SGHRS and CDR2 YFSETQ. V was clipped by 0 bases and J by 4 bases; unmatched bases: 3. The CDR3 spans 15 residues. The CDR3 sequence is CASSLAQGAPDTQYF. The CDR3 coding sequence is TGCGCCAGCAGCTTGGCACAGGGGGCCCCAGATACGCAGTATTTT.

This clone was picked up a small number of times. The rearrangement links TRBV12-5 to TRBJ2-5; 8 bases are a match to TRBD2. CDR1 and CDR2 from the germline V gene are LGHNT and FRNRAP. Losses at the gene ends were 7 bases for V and 5 bases for J; bases not matched to a gene: 6. There are 13 residues in the CDR3. This chain's CDR3 is CASAGGGAETQYF. Written as DNA, the CDR3 is TGTGCTAGTGCCGGGGGGGGTGCGGAGACCCAGTACTTC.